The 8 T cell receptor beta chains in this list originate from one sample, sequenced in a study of control samples from healthy donors and cancer patients. Sequenced by immunoSEQ multiplex PCR; TCRdb stores in-frame clones only, minus some. Of roughly 200,000 clones detected, around 93% appear once; the ten largest clones hold about 1.5%. The specimen was blood. The receptor source for this set is a man between 18 and 35 years old in good health.

Only one count was recorded for this clone. The chain has TRBV5-1 and TRBJ2-1, with 7 positions matching TRBD1. The V gene end was trimmed by 5 bases and the J gene end by 2 bases; junction bases not matched to a gene: 7. CDR1 and CDR2 from the germline V gene are SGHRS and YFSETQ. There are 15 residues in the CDR3. CDR3 coding DNA: TGCGCCAGCAGAAAGACGACAGGGCCCTACAATGAGCAGTTCTTC. This sequence encodes CASRKTTGPYNEQFF. The whole variable domain, remainder taken from reference TRBV5-1 and TRBJ2-1, is KAGVTQTPRYLIKTRGQQVTLSCSPISGHRSVSWYQQTPGQGLQFLFEYFSETQRNKGNFPGRFSGRQFSNSRSEMNVSTLELGDSALYLCASRKTTGPYNEQFFGPGTRLTVL.

The rearrangement uses TRBV7-3 and TRBJ2-2, with TRBD1 matching over 8 bases. J was trimmed by 1 base and V by 5 bases; bases with no gene match: 6. CDR1 and CDR2 (germline): SGHTA, FQGTGA. This CDR3 spans 16 amino acids. The CDR3 DNA reads as TGTGCCAGCAGCCCTGCCGGGACAGGGAACACCGGGGAGCTGTTTTTT. This sequence encodes CASSPAGTGNTGELFF.

The chain recombines TRBV18 with TRBJ1-3, with 9 bases identical to TRBD1. The CDR3 runs to 15 residues. Germline V CDR1 and CDR2: KGHSH, LQKENI. J gave up 3 bases and V 3 bases, and 3 bases lay outside the gene matches. The CDR3 is CASSPDRGNGNTIYF. In nucleotides, the CDR3 is TGTGCCAGCTCACCCGACAGGGGGAATGGAAACACCATATATTTT.

The genes are TRBV18 and TRBJ1-6; 10 bases map to TRBD1. This CDR3 region has 16 residues. V gave up 3 bases and J gave up 10 bases; unmatched junction bases: 9. In germline, CDR1 is KGHSH, CDR2 LQKENI. CDR3 sequence: CASSPGDRGQKSPLHF. DNA for the CDR3: TGTGCCAGCTCACCCGGAGACAGGGGGCAGAAGTCACCCCTCCACTTT.

J is TRBJ2-1 and V is TRBV7-8, with D perhaps matching TRBD1 (6 bases). The germline V gene encodes CDR1 SGHVS and CDR2 FQNEAQ. Trimming removed 6 bases at V and 8 bases at J, with 11 bases between. The CDR3 has 12 amino acids. CDR3 sequence: CASSLTGHEQFF. The CDR3 DNA reads as TGTGCCAGCAGTCTCACAGGGCATGAGCAGTTCTTC.

This chain links TRBV6-1 with TRBJ1-5; TRBD1 matches at 9 bases. The V segment lost 0 bases and the J segment 2 bases; nucleotides outside the gene matches: 17. The CDR3 is 21 amino acids. Germline-derived CDR1 and CDR2 are MNHNS and SASEGT. In DNA form, the CDR3 reads TGTGCCAGCAGTGAAGCGCTTACTGGGACAGGGTCACGTTTCGGCAATCAGCCCCAGCATTTT. This gives the protein CASSEALTGTGSRFGNQPQHF.

The rearrangement links TRBV9 to TRBJ2-7, with 10 nucleotides matching TRBD1. The V gene end was trimmed by 3 bases and the J gene end by 3 bases; junction bases not matched to a gene: 3. Germline V gene sequence: CDR1 SGDLS, CDR2 YYNGEE. This CDR3 has 14 amino acids. The CDR3 coding sequence is TGTGCCAGCAGCGCCCGGGACAGGGGCTACGAGCAGTACTTC. It translates to CASSARDRGYEQYF.

V gene TRBV18 combines with J gene TRBJ2-2, with TRBD1 as a possible D gene (6 bases). CDR3 length: 14 residues. V was clipped by 3 bases and J by 6 bases, with 11 bases between them. Germline CDR1 and CDR2: KGHSH and LQKENI. The CDR3 nucleotides read TGTGCCAGCTCACCGGGACACGGAGCCGGGGAGCTGTTTTTT. Encoded protein: CASSPGHGAGELFF. Complete variable domain (other parts from reference TRBV18 and TRBJ2-2): NAGVMQNPRHLVRRRGQEARLRCSPMKGHSHVYWYRQLPEEGLKFMVYLQKENIIDESGMPKERFSAEFPKEGPSILRIQQVVRGDSAAYFCASSPGHGAGELFFGEGSRLTVL.